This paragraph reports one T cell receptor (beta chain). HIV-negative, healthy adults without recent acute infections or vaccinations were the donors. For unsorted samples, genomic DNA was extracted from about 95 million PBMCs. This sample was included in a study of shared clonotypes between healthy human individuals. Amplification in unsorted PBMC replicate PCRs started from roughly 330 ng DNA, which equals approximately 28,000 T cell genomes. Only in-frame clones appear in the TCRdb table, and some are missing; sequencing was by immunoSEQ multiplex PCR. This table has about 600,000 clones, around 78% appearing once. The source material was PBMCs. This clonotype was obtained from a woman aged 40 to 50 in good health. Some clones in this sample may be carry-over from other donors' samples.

CDR3 DNA: TGTGCCAGCACCACAGCGGTGGGACTAGCGGTAAATGAGCAGTTCTTC. It is translated as CASTTAVGLAVNEQFF. The V gene is TRBV7-9, the J gene TRBJ2-1; 11 bases line up with TRBD2. Germline CDR1 and CDR2: SEHNR and FQNEAQ (reference sequence). The CDR3 sequence is 16 residues long. The J segment lost 7 bases and the V segment lost 7 bases, leaving 12 bases of the junction unmatched. Filled out from reference TRBV7-9 and TRBJ2-1, the complete variable domain reads DTGVSQNPRHKITKRGQNVTFRCDPISEHNRLYWYRQTLGQGPEFLTYFQNEAQLEKSRLLSDRFSAERPKGSFSTLEIQRTEQGDSAMYLCASTTAVGLAVNEQFFGPGTRLTVL.